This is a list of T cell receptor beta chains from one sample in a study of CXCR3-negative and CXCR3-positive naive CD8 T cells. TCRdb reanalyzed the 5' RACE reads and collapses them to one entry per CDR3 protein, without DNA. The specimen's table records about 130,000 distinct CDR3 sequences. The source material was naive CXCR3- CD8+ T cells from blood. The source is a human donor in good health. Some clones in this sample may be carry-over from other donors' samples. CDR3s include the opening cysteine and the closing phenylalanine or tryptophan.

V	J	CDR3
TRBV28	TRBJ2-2	CASSLRGAGELFF
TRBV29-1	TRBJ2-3	CSVVYRRTDTQYF
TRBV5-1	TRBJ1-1	CASSLVGGQLNTEAFF
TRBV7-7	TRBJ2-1	CASSLRDSTYNEQFF
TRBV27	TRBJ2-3	CASRERESVDTQYF
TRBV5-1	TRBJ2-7	CATQKAGPSYEQCF
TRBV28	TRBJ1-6	CASSLVGGNSPLHF
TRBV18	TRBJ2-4	CASSPREVAKNIQYF
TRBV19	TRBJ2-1	CASSTSGEQFF
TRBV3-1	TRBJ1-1	CASSTGFEAFF
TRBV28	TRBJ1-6	CASSLINSPLHF
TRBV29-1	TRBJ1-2	CSVEGGDVYGYTF
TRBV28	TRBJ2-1	CASSDYGYEQFF
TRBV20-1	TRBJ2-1	CSARGFATSGPSSYNEQFF
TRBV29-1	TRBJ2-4	CSVEDWTGGNIQYF
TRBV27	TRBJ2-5	CASSLGTEGTQYF
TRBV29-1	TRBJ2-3	CSVSEVDTQYF
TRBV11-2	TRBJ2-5	CASSLDLIGQETQYF
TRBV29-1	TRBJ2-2	CSAIGTPNTGELFF
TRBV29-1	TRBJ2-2	CSVLSDTGELFF
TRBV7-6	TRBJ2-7	CASSPLGPGPYEQYF
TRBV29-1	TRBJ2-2	CSAPVQGSGELFF
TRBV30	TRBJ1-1	CAWSWAVLGSTEAFF
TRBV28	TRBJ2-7	CASSSLEFPYEQYF
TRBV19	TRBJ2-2	CASIGNTGELFF
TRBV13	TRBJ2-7	CASSPSPTRNEQYF
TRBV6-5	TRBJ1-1	CASSYDPTNTEAFF
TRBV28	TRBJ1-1	CASLVLGGANTEAFF
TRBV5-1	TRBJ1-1	CASSSDRGYTEAFF
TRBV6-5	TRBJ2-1	CASSYDSPDRGYNEQFF
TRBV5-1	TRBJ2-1	CASSPTGSGNEQFF
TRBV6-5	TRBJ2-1	CASSLTPGTPHNEQFF
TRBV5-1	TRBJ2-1	CASSSGGDNEQFF
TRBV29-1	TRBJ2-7	CSVDDGATYEQYF
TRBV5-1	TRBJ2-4	CASSLDVGTGLNIQYF
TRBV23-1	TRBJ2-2	CASSPSGRTGELFF
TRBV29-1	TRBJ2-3	CSVVGLGSIDTQYF
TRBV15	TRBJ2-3	CATSSDRDTDTQYF
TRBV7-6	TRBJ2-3	CASSLPRIAGVADTQYF
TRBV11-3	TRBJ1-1	CASSLFSLRVTMNSEAFF
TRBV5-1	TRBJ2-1	CASSGTAIASSNEQFF
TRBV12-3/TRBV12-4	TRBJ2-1	CASSPTGDNEQFF
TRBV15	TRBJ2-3	CATSRPAVAKWGLGGADTQYF
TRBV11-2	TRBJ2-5	CASSLFYGHQETQYF
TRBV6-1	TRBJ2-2	CASSVQGTNTGELFF
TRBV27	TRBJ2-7	CASSVAGSTYEQYF
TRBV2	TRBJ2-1	CASSELDRPYNEQFF
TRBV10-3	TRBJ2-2	CAISESTTGELFF
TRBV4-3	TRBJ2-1	CASSQNRGFGANEQFF
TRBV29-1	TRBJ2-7	CSVEGAGQGIIMGEQYF
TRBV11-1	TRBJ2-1	CASSPTPSSYNEQFF
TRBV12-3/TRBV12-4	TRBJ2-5	CASSFSGSQETQYF
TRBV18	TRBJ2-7	CASSPPRTGGSEQYF
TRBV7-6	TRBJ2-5	CASSLVRDGETQYF
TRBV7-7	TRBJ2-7	CASNPKVSGRIEQYF
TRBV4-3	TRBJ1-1	CASSQDQGVHTEAFF
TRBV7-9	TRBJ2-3	CASRNPFGDTQYF
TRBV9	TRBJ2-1	CASSQNRASSYNEQFF
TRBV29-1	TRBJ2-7	CSGDYTYEQYF